This entry lists 30 T cell receptor beta chains sequenced from one sample in a study of blood T cell repertoires in COVID-19. Generated by immunoSEQ multiplex PCR, the TCRdb table keeps only in-frame clones and is missing some. The data contain fewer than 450,000 clones, around 89% of them singletons. Sequenced material: peripheral blood. These receptor sequences come from a woman aged 45-65 years with COVID-19, enrolled during active disease.

CDR3 DNA: TGTGCCAGCAGTGAGGTACCCAGGGTGAGGAACAATTCACCCCTCCACTTT. Amino acid sequence: CASSEVPRVRNNSPLHF. The V call is TRBV6-1, the J call TRBJ1-6; possible D gene TRBD1, 5 bases. Germline CDR1 reads MNHNS; CDR2 reads SASEGT. V was pared by 3 bases and J by 7 bases, with 19 bases between. This CDR3 is 17 amino acids long.

V gene TRBV6-5 combines with J gene TRBJ1-5; 12 nucleotides agree with TRBD1. CDR1 is MNHEY, CDR2 SVGAGI, per germline. With V trimmed by 6 bases and J by 7 bases, 7 bases remained unmatched. The CDR3 contains 15 residues. The CDR3 coding sequence is TGTGCCAGCAGGGAGGGACAGGGGGCAAGACAGCCCCAGCATTTT. The encoded protein is CASREGQGARQPQHF.

V gene TRBV7-9 combines with J gene TRBJ1-4; the D gene is possibly TRBD1 (6 bases). V lost 2 bases to trimming and J lost 5 bases, with 15 bases between them. CDR3 size: 16 residues. Germline lookup yields CDR1 SEHNR and CDR2 FQNEAQ (reference sequence). The CDR3 spells CASSLKAGALNEKLFF. Written as DNA, the CDR3 is TGTGCCAGCAGCTTAAAAGCAGGGGCCCTAAATGAAAAACTGTTTTTT.

The rearrangement joins TRBV18 to TRBJ1-2; no firm D call. With 1 base removed from V and 6 bases from J, the gap between germline ends came to 12 bases. Germline lookup yields CDR1 KGHSH and CDR2 LQKENI. The CDR3 runs to 14 residues. CDR3 residues: CASSPRRTTDGYTF. DNA for the CDR3: TGTGCCAGCTCACCACGGAGAACGACCGATGGCTACACCTTC.

The chain is built from TRBV6-5 and TRBJ2-7; TRBD1 matches at 9 bases. V shed 2 bases and J 1 base; nucleotides not matched to a gene: 3. Germline V gives CDR1 MNHEY, CDR2 SVGAGI. This CDR3 is built from 15 residues. This CDR3 is CASSYPQGASYEQYF. The DNA of the CDR3 is TGTGCCAGCAGTTACCCACAGGGGGCTTCCTACGAGCAGTACTTC.

This clone was seen only once. V gene TRBV12-5 combines with J gene TRBJ1-5; D is perhaps TRBD1 (6 bases). V lost 5 bases and J 5 bases, leaving 16 bases between the germline ends. CDR1 is LGHNT and CDR2 is FRNRAP in the germline V gene. This CDR3 is 15 amino acids long. The CDR3 bases are TGTGCTAGTGGTATCAAGACAGGTCCAGATCAGCCCCAGCATTTT. Protein sequence: CASGIKTGPDQPQHF.

The rearrangement links TRBV5-4 to TRBJ2-5; D may be TRBD1 (6 bases). Germline V lookup: CDR1 SGHNT, CDR2 YYREEE (reference sequence). The CDR3 extends over 13 amino acids. Deletions cut 4 bases from V and 3 bases from J, with 10 bases between. The DNA of the CDR3 is TGTGCCAGCAGCACTCGGACAGAAGAGACCCAGTACTTC. This sequence encodes CASSTRTEETQYF.

The gene calls are TRBV5-1 and TRBJ2-1; TRBD2 aligns across 8 bases. Germline values: CDR1 SGHRS, CDR2 YFSETQ. Unmatched junction bases numbered 7, after V lost 2 bases and J lost 6 bases. The CDR3 totals 15 residues. The CDR3 DNA follows: TGCGCCAGCAGCTTTGAACTAGCGGTTAGCAATGAGCAGTTCTTC. Translation gives CASSFELAVSNEQFF.

This clone occurred once. Here the CDR3 reads CASSSTGNTEAFF. The CDR3 nucleotides are TGTGCCAGCAGCTCAACAGGGAACACTGAAGCTTTCTTT. The V and J genes are TRBV7-8 and TRBJ1-1; weak D call: TRBD1 (5 bases). This CDR3 is 13 amino acids long. The germline V gene encodes CDR1 SGHVS and CDR2 FQNEAQ. V was clipped by 4 bases and J by 1 base, with 7 bases between them.

The genes are TRBV5-1 and TRBJ2-7, with D possibly matching TRBD1 (5 bases). CDR3 length: 13 amino acids. V was cut by 4 bases and J by 2 bases, with 10 bases left in between. From germline, CDR1 is SGHRS and CDR2 YFSETQ. CDR3 in DNA: TGCGCCAGCAGCGTGGACACCCCCTACGAGCAGTACTTC. It specifies CASSVDTPYEQYF.

This clone appeared a few times. The genes are TRBV12-1 and TRBJ1-3; no DNA check was done on the table's D call, TRBD1. TRBV12-1 is noted as a pseudogene. This CDR3 comprises 18 residues. The CDR3 here is CASSPRPTGPFSGNTIYF. The CDR3 DNA reads as TGTGCCAGCAGCCCCCGCCCGACAGGGCCCTTCTCTGGAAACACCATATATTTT.

The rearrangement links TRBV29-1 to TRBJ1-1; TRBD1 is a possible D gene (6 bases). Germline assignment: CDR1 SQVTM and CDR2 ANQGSEA. The CDR3 is 9 amino acids. CDR3 coding DNA: TGCACCTACGACAGGGAAGCTTTCTTT. This sequence encodes CTYDREAFF.

This clone was recorded once. The chain is built from TRBV10-1 and TRBJ1-1, with 9 nucleotides matching TRBD1. Germline V gene sequence: CDR1 WNHNN, CDR2 SYGVQD (reference sequence). Unmatched junction bases numbered 12, after V lost 5 bases and J lost 5 bases. The CDR3 is 16 amino acids. Written as DNA, the CDR3 is TGCGCCAGCAGTCCGGGACAGGGACTTCGGTGGACTGAAGCTTTCTTT. It yields the protein CASSPGQGLRWTEAFF.

With regard to this clone: Other DNA sequences from this sample encode an identical CDR3 as well. The chain carries TRBV5-1 and TRBJ1-3; possible D gene TRBD1, 5 bases. With 1 base removed from V and 2 bases from J, the gap between germline ends came to 10 bases. This CDR3 has 15 residues. CDR1 and CDR2 (germline): SGHRS, YFSETQ. In DNA, the CDR3 is TGCGCCAGCAGCTTGCAGGGTCGGGCTGGAAACACCATATATTTT. It specifies CASSLQGRAGNTIYF.

CDR3 region: CAVRRGLPRDTQYF. Written as DNA, the CDR3 is TGTGCCGTGCGACGCGGACTGCCTCGGGATACGCAGTATTTT. The chain is built from TRBV2 and TRBJ2-3, with D possibly being TRBD2 (5 bases). The CDR3 loop spans 14 amino acids. Germline V gives CDR1 SNHLY, CDR2 FYNNEI. V lost 11 bases and J lost 6, with 21 bases in between.

V is TRBV27 and J is TRBJ2-7, with D maybe TRBD2 (6 bases). Looked up from germline, CDR1 is MNHEY and CDR2 is SMNVEV (reference sequence). Trimming shortened V by 8 bases and J by 3 bases, and 11 bases separated the two germline ends. The CDR3 covers 12 residues. The CDR3 spells CASGDSNYEQYF. DNA of the CDR3: TGTGCCAGCGGGGACTCTAACTACGAGCAGTACTTC.

V is TRBV5-1 and J is TRBJ2-7, with D possibly TRBD2 on 6 matching bases. Germline V CDR1 and CDR2: SGHRS, YFSETQ. Deletions cut 0 bases from V and 4 bases from J, with 14 bases between. This CDR3 spans 15 amino acids. The CDR3 region is CASSLGGGSQYEQYF. The CDR3 nucleotides read TGCGCCAGCAGCTTGGGGGGAGGATCCCAATACGAGCAGTACTTC.

The genes are TRBV7-9 and TRBJ1-2; a possible D gene is TRBD1 (6 bases). CDR1 and CDR2 (germline): SEHNR, FQNEAQ (reference sequence). The CDR3 length is 14 residues. V dropped 1 base and J dropped 6 bases, with 12 bases sitting between them. The CDR3 DNA reads as TGTGCCAGCAGCTTAGACCCCGACAGGCATGGCTACACCTTC. As protein: CASSLDPDRHGYTF.

The rearrangement uses TRBV2 and TRBJ2-1; maybe TRBD1 (5 bases). CDR1 is SNHLY and CDR2 is FYNNEI in the germline V gene. Trimming took off 2 bases at V and 4 bases at J, with 15 bases between the two ends. CDR3 size: 16 residues. CDR3 bases: TGTGCCAGCAGTGAATGGGGTCAGGGAAATTACAATGAGCAGTTCTTC. Its translation: CASSEWGQGNYNEQFF.

The rearrangement joins TRBV30 to TRBJ1-1; 9 bases agree with TRBD1. V lost 8 bases to trimming and J lost 4 bases; unmatched junction nucleotides: 5. This CDR3 is built from 12 residues. Germline V gene lookup returns CDR1 GTSNPN and CDR2 SVGIG (reference sequence). CDR3 nucleotides: TGTGCCCTGACAGGGGGGGCCACTGAAGCTTTCTTT. Its protein is CALTGGATEAFF.

This chain joins TRBV2 and TRBJ2-7; TRBD2 is a possible D gene (6 bases). The CDR3 covers 15 residues. Germline CDR1 and CDR2: SNHLY and FYNNEI. Trimming pared 6 bases from V and 7 bases from J, leaving 22 bases between. This CDR3 is CASRLRGVAAREQYF. The CDR3 region has the DNA TGTGCCAGCAGACTTCGCGGGGTGGCAGCTCGGGAGCAGTACTTC.

The genes are TRBV15 and TRBJ1-1; TRBD1 might be the D (6 bases). V shed 1 base and J shed 3 bases, with 21 bases lying between them. Germline V gene sequence: CDR1 LNHNV, CDR2 YYDKDF (reference sequence). The CDR3 contains 18 residues. CDR3 sequence reads: CATSRGGQGWVWDTEAFF. The CDR3 bases are TGTGCCACCAGCAGAGGGGGGCAGGGGTGGGTTTGGGACACTGAAGCTTTCTTT. The whole variable domain, filled in from reference TRBV15 and TRBJ1-1, reads DAMVIQNPRYQVTQFGKPVTLSCSQTLNHNVMYWYQQKSSQAPKLLFHYYDKDFNNEADTPDNFQSRRPNTSFCFLDIRSPGLGDTAMYLCATSRGGQGWVWDTEAFFGQGTRLTVV.

This chain connects TRBV27 to TRBJ2-2; 10 bases map to TRBD2. This CDR3 region has 17 residues. V shed 6 bases and J 2 bases; nucleotides not matched to a gene: 9. Germline CDR1 is MNHEY and CDR2 is SMNVEV (reference sequence). The CDR3 DNA reads TGTGCCAGCAGCAGACGAGCGGGGGGGTTAAACACCGGGGAGCTGTTTTTT. Encoded protein: CASSRRAGGLNTGELFF.

This clone was recorded only once. The J gene is TRBJ2-5, the V gene TRBV12-3 or TRBV12-4; D unclear. Trimming removed 6 bases at V and 5 bases at J, with 10 bases between. The CDR3 totals 12 residues. This CDR3 reads CASRSRKETQYF. In DNA form, the CDR3 reads TGTGCCAGCAGGTCGAGAAAGGAGACCCAGTACTTC.

The V gene is TRBV5-4, the J gene TRBJ1-1; D unresolved. This CDR3 is built from 15 residues. CDR1 SGHNT and CDR2 YYREEE come from the germline V gene (reference sequence). V shed 4 bases and J shed 4 bases, with 17 bases lying between them. Here the CDR3 DNA reads TGTGCCAGCAGCCCCGTGGGAGCCTTTGTCACTGAAGCTTTCTTT. Protein: CASSPVGAFVTEAFF.

V gene TRBV25-1 combines with J gene TRBJ1-1, with D hard to call. CDR1 and CDR2 from the germline V gene are MGHDK and SYGVNS. V was pared by 6 bases and J by 4 bases, with 15 bases between. This CDR3 has 14 residues. CDR3 nucleotide sequence: TGTGCCAGCAGCGTAAGCTGGGGAGTCACTGAAGCTTTCTTT. Protein product: CASSVSWGVTEAFF.

The chain links TRBV10-3 to TRBJ2-3; D might be TRBD2 (6 bases). The CDR3 sequence is 16 residues long. Germline values: CDR1 ENHRY, CDR2 SYGVKD. Trimming took 4 bases from V and 5 from J, leaving 19 bases between them. CDR3 DNA: TGTGCCATCAGTGGGCCGGGCGGGGATAGGGAAGATACGCAGTATTTT. Translated, it gives CAISGPGGDREDTQYF.

V gene TRBV6-4 combines with J gene TRBJ1-2, with a weak D call TRBD1 (6 bases). The V gene lost 6 bases and the J gene lost 4 bases, with 12 bases spanning the gap. Germline V gives CDR1 MRHNA, CDR2 SNTAGT. This CDR3 contains 13 residues. The DNA of the CDR3 is TGTGCCAGCAGCGCCGGGACAACCTATGGCTACACCTTC. Its translation: CASSAGTTYGYTF.

The chain joins TRBV9 to TRBJ2-3; D unclear. Between the trimmed V and J ends, which lost 3 bases and 2 bases, there was a span of 13 bases. Germline V gives CDR1 SGDLS, CDR2 YYNGEE. The CDR3 is 15 residues long. The CDR3 spells CASSEPTTPTDTQYF. The CDR3 DNA sequence: TGTGCCAGCAGCGAGCCAACTACTCCCACAGATACGCAGTATTTT.

V gene TRBV5-1 combines with J gene TRBJ1-2; TRBD1 is a possible D gene (5 bases). CDR3 length: 14 amino acids. CDR1 and CDR2 (germline): SGHRS, YFSETQ. The V and J ends lost 0 bases and 6 bases respectively, with 12 bases between them. The CDR3 DNA reads TGCGCCAGCAGCTTGGAAGGGGCCCAGGATGGCTACACCTTC. This gives the protein CASSLEGAQDGYTF.